The next 31 T cell receptor beta chains were all read from a single sample in a study of beta chain features in type 1 diabetes. Isolated RNA was reverse transcribed in full, so expressed TCRB transcripts were sequenced. Data came from immunoSEQ multiplex PCR; TCRdb stores just in-frame clones and leaves some out. The profile shows hundreds of thousands of clones, about 16% of them singletons. The sequenced sample consisted of naive CD4+ T cells from blood. Receptors originate from a young man in good health.

The rearrangement joins TRBV10-3 to TRBJ1-5; D is unclear. The germline V and J ends were trimmed by 4 bases and 4 bases, with 8 bases remaining between them. This CDR3 is 13 amino acids long. Germline CDR1 ENHRY, CDR2 SYGVKD. Written as DNA, the CDR3 is TGTGCCATCAGTGTAGATTTGAATCAGCCCCAGCATTTT. Amino acid sequence: CAISVDLNQPQHF.

The gene calls are TRBV2 and TRBJ2-5; 8 nucleotides align to TRBD1. V gave up 2 bases and J gave up 4 bases; unmatched junction bases: 6. This CDR3 contains 15 residues. Germline values: CDR1 SNHLY, CDR2 FYNNEI. This CDR3 reads CASSELGQVRETQYF. The CDR3 nucleotides are TGTGCCAGCAGTGAATTGGGACAGGTTAGAGAGACCCAGTACTTC.

The rearrangement uses TRBV12-5 and TRBJ2-1; 8 nucleotides agree with TRBD2. CDR3 length equals 16 residues. With V trimmed by 4 bases and J by 5 bases, 10 bases remained unmatched. Germline-derived CDR1 and CDR2 are LGHNT and FRNRAP. This chain's CDR3 is CASGSIVSGGHNEQFF. The CDR3 region has the DNA TGTGCTAGTGGTTCTATTGTCAGCGGGGGCCACAATGAGCAGTTCTTC. The full variable domain, rest sourced from reference TRBV12-5 and TRBJ2-1, is DARVTQTPRHKVTEMGQEVTMRCQPILGHNTVFWYRQTMMQGLELLAYFRNRAPLDDSGMPKDRFSAEMPDATLATLKIQPSEPRDSAVYFCASGSIVSGGHNEQFFGPGTRLTVL.

As to this clone: The sample has other DNA sequences that encode this CDR3 too. CDR3 amino acids: CASSLVGGAYEQYF. The DNA of the CDR3 is TGTGCCAGCAGCTTAGTTGGTGGCGCCTACGAGCAGTACTTC. The gene calls are TRBV7-2 and TRBJ2-7; D is uncertain. The CDR3 contains 14 residues. Per the germline V gene, CDR1 is SGHTA and CDR2 is FQGNSA. V shed 1 base and J shed 2 bases, with 9 bases lying between them.

This clone turned up a few times. V and J are TRBV7-8 and TRBJ1-2; possible D gene TRBD1, 6 bases. V was clipped by 4 bases and J by 5 bases, with 8 bases between them. Germline assignment: CDR1 SGHVS and CDR2 FQNEAQ. CDR3 length: 12 amino acids. CDR3 region: CASSSGDYGYTF. CDR3 bases: TGTGCCAGCAGCTCAGGGGATTATGGCTACACCTTC.

The rearrangement links TRBV6-1 to TRBJ2-3; D ambiguous. Trimming removed 6 bases at V and 6 bases at J, with 13 bases between. CDR3 length equals 13 residues. Germline V gives CDR1 MNHNS, CDR2 SASEGT. The CDR3 sequence is CASRGSQPDTQYF. As DNA, the CDR3 is TGTGCCAGCAGGGGATCACAACCGGATACGCAGTATTTT.

The CDR3 is CASSQGSGRTEAFF. CDR3 coding DNA: TGCGCCAGCAGCCAAGGGTCAGGGAGGACTGAAGCTTTCTTT. This rearrangement joins TRBV4-3 to TRBJ1-1, with a tentative D call TRBD1 (5 bases). Germline CDR1 and CDR2: LGHNA and YSLEER. With 1 base removed from V and 5 bases from J, the gap between germline ends came to 11 bases. CDR3 length: 14 amino acids.

The sample holds a few counts of this clone. The rearrangement joins TRBV14 to TRBJ2-7; tentatively, D is TRBD1 (6 bases). Deletions cut 10 bases from V and 2 bases from J, with 15 bases between. This CDR3 has 13 residues. Germline CDR1 and CDR2: SGHDN and FVKESK. The CDR3 here is CATSGTTTYEQYF. Written as DNA, the CDR3 is TGTGCCACCTCCGGGACAACCACCTACGAGCAGTACTTC.

This clone was seen a few times. J is TRBJ1-1 and V is TRBV4-3; D call uncertain. The CDR3 is 12 residues long. Germline V lookup: CDR1 LGHNA, CDR2 YSLEER. V was pared by 0 bases and J by 11 bases, with 10 bases between. This CDR3 reads CASSQDRRDAFF. CDR3 sequence (DNA): TGCGCCAGCAGCCAAGACAGGCGCGATGCTTTCTTT.

This chain links TRBV5-1 with TRBJ2-1; D may be TRBD1 or TRBD2 (5 bases each). This CDR3 comprises 12 residues. Trimming stripped 3 bases from V and 5 bases from J, with 6 bases between. Germline assignment: CDR1 SGHRS and CDR2 YFSETQ. In DNA form, the CDR3 reads TGCGCCAGCAGCTGGGGGAACAATGAGCAGTTCTTC. Translating it yields CASSWGNNEQFF. The complete variable domain, with remaining parts taken from reference TRBV5-1 and TRBJ2-1, reads KAGVTQTPRYLIKTRGQQVTLSCSPISGHRSVSWYQQTPGQGLQFLFEYFSETQRNKGNFPGRFSGRQFSNSRSEMNVSTLELGDSALYLCASSWGNNEQFFGPGTRLTVL.

This clone was observed a handful of times. The chain recombines TRBV7-9 with TRBJ2-3; no definite D call. Per the germline V gene, CDR1 is SEHNR and CDR2 is FQNEAQ (reference sequence). The CDR3 is made up of 14 amino acids. Trimming left V 3 bases short and J 0 bases short, with 7 bases between. The CDR3 spells CASSFSTSTDTQYF. CDR3 in DNA: TGTGCCAGCAGCTTCTCGACCAGCACAGATACGCAGTATTTT.

There are a few counts of this clone. This chain links TRBV6-5 with TRBJ2-7; D may match TRBD1 or TRBD2 (6 bases each). CDR3 length: 12 amino acids. The V end lost 6 bases, the J end lost 6 bases, and 12 bases lay between the germline ends. The germline V gene encodes CDR1 MNHEY and CDR2 SVGAGI. Here the CDR3 DNA reads TGTGCCAGCAGGGGGGGCGCTGCCGAGCAGTACTTC. This codes for CASRGGAAEQYF.

This clone was picked up a small number of times. The chain is built from TRBV7-9 and TRBJ2-7; D may correspond to TRBD1 or TRBD2 (6 bases each). Trimming stripped 0 bases from V and 5 bases from J, with 11 bases between. Germline CDR1 SEHNR, CDR2 FQNEAQ (reference sequence). The CDR3 spans 14 residues. CDR3 DNA: TGTGCCAGCAGCTTAGCGGGGGGCGCAGACGAGCAGTACTTC. The encoded protein is CASSLAGGADEQYF.

The V gene is TRBV2, the J gene TRBJ1-3; no clear D gene. The CDR3 is 12 amino acids. CDR1 SNHLY and CDR2 FYNNEI come from the germline V gene. Trimming stripped 4 bases from V and 9 bases from J, with 10 bases between. The CDR3 is CASSGISSTIYF. The DNA of the CDR3 is TGTGCCAGCAGTGGTATATCTAGCACCATATATTTT.

This clone has only a few counts. This rearrangement joins TRBV7-2 to TRBJ1-1; TRBD1 aligns across 7 bases. CDR3 length equals 13 residues. Germline V gene lookup returns CDR1 SGHTA and CDR2 FQGNSA. The J segment lost 4 bases and the V segment lost 3 bases, leaving 2 bases of the junction unmatched. Here the CDR3 DNA reads TGTGCCAGCAGCTTCCAGGGGGGCACTGAAGCTTTCTTT. Protein: CASSFQGGTEAFF.

This clone was counted a few times. The gene calls are TRBV10-3 and TRBJ2-5; a weak D match, TRBD1 (5 bases). CDR1 and CDR2 (germline): ENHRY, SYGVKD. V was pared by 11 bases and J by 3 bases, with 22 bases between. The length of the CDR3 is 15 residues. CDR3 in amino acids: CAPHRERGGKETQYF. As DNA, the CDR3 is TGTGCCCCTCATAGGGAAAGGGGCGGAAAAGAGACCCAGTACTTC.

The chain links TRBV28 to TRBJ2-5, with D perhaps TRBD1 (6 bases). V lost 6 bases and J lost 0, with 14 bases in between. Per germline, CDR1 MDHEN and CDR2 SYDVKM. The CDR3 is made up of 15 amino acids. The CDR3 loop reads CASSVQYRDQETQYF. As DNA, the CDR3 is TGTGCCAGCAGCGTTCAATACAGGGACCAAGAGACCCAGTACTTC.

This clone showed up just a few times. This chain connects TRBV4-3 to TRBJ1-5; 9 nucleotides line up with TRBD1. Trimming at V came to 0 bases and at J to 11 bases, leaving 8 bases not matched to a gene. The CDR3 has 15 amino acids. The germline V gene has CDR1 LGHNA and CDR2 YSLEER. Here the CDR3 reads CASSQDYRGQGAQHF. In DNA, the CDR3 is TGCGCCAGCAGCCAAGATTACAGGGGGCAGGGAGCCCAGCATTTT.

The sample holds a few counts of this clone. V is TRBV19 and J is TRBJ1-5; 7 bases are shared with TRBD1. With 6 bases clipped from V and 3 bases from J, the junction kept 8 bases outside the gene matches. The CDR3 is 15 amino acids. Germline V CDR1 and CDR2: LNHDA, SQIVND (reference sequence). The CDR3 DNA sequence: TGTGCCAGTAGGAACAGGGGAGGAAACAATCAGCCCCAGCATTTT. Protein product: CASRNRGGNNQPQHF.

V gene TRBV9 combines with J gene TRBJ1-2, with 7 bases aligning to TRBD1. The CDR3 totals 15 residues. Germline V gene lookup returns CDR1 SGDLS and CDR2 YYNGEE. V was pared by 0 bases and J by 4 bases, with 6 bases of the junction left unmatched. The DNA for the CDR3 is TGTGCCAGCAGCGTAGGAGGACAGGATGCCTATGGCTACACCTTC. Encoded protein: CASSVGGQDAYGYTF.

The rearrangement joins TRBV7-2 to TRBJ2-5; D unresolved. Germline loops: CDR1 SGHTA, CDR2 FQGNSA. The CDR3 extends over 17 amino acids. Trimming removed 3 bases from V and 0 bases from J, with 17 bases in between. The CDR3 is CASSFPRIGTYQETQYF. DNA of the CDR3: TGTGCCAGCAGCTTTCCCCGTATAGGAACCTACCAAGAGACCCAGTACTTC. Complete variable domain (other parts from reference TRBV7-2 and TRBJ2-5): GAGVSQSPSNKVTEKGKDVELRCDPISGHTALYWYRQSLGQGLEFLIYFQGNSAPDKSGLPSDRFSAERTGGSVSTLTIQRTQQEDSAVYLCASSFPRIGTYQETQYFGPGTRLLVL.

CDR3 in amino acids: CASSLDSLLPETQYF. The CDR3 DNA reads as TGTGCCAGCAGCTTGGACAGCCTTTTACCAGAGACCCAGTACTTC. The rearrangement joins TRBV11-2 to TRBJ2-5; perhaps TRBD1 as D (6 bases). Trimming left V 3 bases short and J 4 bases short, with 15 bases between. CDR1 SGHAT and CDR2 FQNNGV come from the germline V gene. This CDR3 spans 15 amino acids.

This clone has a handful of counts. The same CDR3 can be traced to other DNA sequences in this sample. This rearrangement joins TRBV18 to TRBJ2-7, with D hard to call. The germline V gene has CDR1 KGHSH and CDR2 LQKENI. Trimming took 5 bases from V and 0 from J, leaving 5 bases between them. The CDR3 loop spans 12 amino acids. CDR3 amino acids: CASSSSSYEQYF. In DNA, the CDR3 is TGTGCCAGCTCATCGAGCTCCTACGAGCAGTACTTC.

This clone has only a few counts. The chain uses TRBV9 and TRBJ2-5; unclear D gene. V was trimmed by 0 bases and J by 5 bases, leaving 11 bases between them. CDR1 is SGDLS, CDR2 YYNGEE, per germline. The CDR3 has 14 amino acids. CDR3 sequence reads: CASSVAARPETQYF. The CDR3 DNA is TGTGCCAGCAGCGTAGCGGCACGTCCCGAGACCCAGTACTTC. Using reference TRBV9 and TRBJ2-5 for the parts outside the CDR3, the full variable domain is DSGVTQTPKHLITATGQRVTLRCSPRSGDLSVYWYQQSLDQGLQFLIQYYNGEERAKGNILERFSAQQFPDLHSELNLSSLELGDSALYFCASSVAARPETQYFGPGTRLLVL.

Notes on this clone: One junction end does not reproduce the germline sequence, and a read error may be involved. CDR3 nucleotide sequence: TGTGCCAGCAGCTTACCAGGAGACAATGAGCAGCTCTTC. Its protein is CASSLPGDNEQLF. This sequence joins TRBV7-3 and TRBJ2-1; no firm D call. Germline-derived CDR1 and CDR2 are SGHTA and FQGTGA. This CDR3 is 13 amino acids long.

The chain employs TRBV7-9 and TRBJ1-6; 7 positions match TRBD1. The V gene's germline CDR1 is SEHNR and CDR2 FQNEAQ (reference sequence). This CDR3 contains 16 residues. V lost 4 bases, J lost 6 bases, and 9 bases stayed unmatched. The chain's CDR3 is CASSSSGGQLNSPLHF. The DNA of the CDR3 is TGTGCCAGCAGCTCTTCGGGGGGACAGCTTAATTCACCCCTCCACTTT.

Of note for this clone: One end of the junction fails to match germline, which may point to a read error. The J gene is TRBJ2-7, the V gene TRBV20-1; 10 bases are shared with TRBD2. CDR1 and CDR2 (germline): DFQATT, SNEGSKA (reference sequence). CDR3 size: 11 residues. The DNA for the CDR3 is TGCAGTGCTCTAAAGACTAGCGGGTTCTCCTTC. It specifies CSALKTSGFSF.

The genes are TRBV4-3 and TRBJ2-1; D may be TRBD2 (6 bases). The CDR3 is 18 residues long. With 0 bases removed from V and 0 bases from J, the gap between germline ends came to 15 bases. Germline loops: CDR1 LGHNA, CDR2 YSLEER. CDR3 loop: CASSQDLGGLYSYNEQFF. CDR3 in DNA: TGCGCCAGCAGCCAAGATCTTGGGGGGTTGTACTCCTACAATGAGCAGTTCTTC.

The rearrangement links TRBV25-1 to TRBJ2-3, with unresolved D. The V gene's germline CDR1 is MGHDK and CDR2 SYGVNS. Trimming shortened V by 3 bases and J by 1 base, and 11 bases separated the two germline ends. This CDR3 is built from 15 residues. The CDR3, as DNA: TGTGCCAGCAGTGACCCCGCGATCGGCACAGATACGCAGTATTTT. It is translated as CASSDPAIGTDTQYF.

In its sample, this clone was seen a few times. The chain employs TRBV4-3 and TRBJ1-4, with D perhaps matching TRBD1 (5 bases). Trimming removed 4 bases at V and 0 bases at J, with 18 bases between. The germline V gene encodes CDR1 LGHNA and CDR2 YSLEER. The CDR3 runs to 18 residues. CDR3 sequence: CASSLLPTGSSTNEKLFF. The CDR3 nucleotides read TGCGCCAGCAGCCTTCTCCCCACAGGATCTTCAACTAATGAAAAACTGTTTTTT.

This clone showed up just a few times. The J gene is TRBJ2-6, the V gene TRBV27; the match to TRBD1 covers 7 bases. Germline V lookup: CDR1 MNHEY, CDR2 SMNVEV (reference sequence). The CDR3 is 17 amino acids. Trimming took 1 base from V and 4 from J; bases not matched to a gene: 7. CDR3 bases: TGTGCCAGCAGTTTATATCCGGGGACAGTCGGGGCCAACGTCCTGACTTTC. Its protein product is CASSLYPGTVGANVLTF.